The 6 T cell receptor beta chains below all came from one sample that was sequenced in a study of neurological immune-mediated disorders. Each CDR3 protein gets one entry after TCRdb re-called the 5' RACE reads with MiXCR. The data contain 70,000 or so distinct CDR3 sequences, 3.2% of them singletons. The sample comprised PBMCs. These receptor sequences come from a woman aged 50 to 65 with multiple sclerosis.

This clonotype was detected many times. The chain recombines TRBV10-3 with TRBJ2-1, with TRBD2 identical over 16 bases. Germline V CDR1 and CDR2: ENHRY, SYGVKD. V lost 5 bases to trimming and J lost 4 bases; unmatched junction nucleotides: 8. The CDR3 runs 18 residues. The DNA for the CDR3 is TGTGCCATCAGTACCGGGACTAGCGGGAGGGTCCCGTACAATGAGCAGTTCTTC. Translation gives CAISTGTSGRVPYNEQFF.

This clonotype was seen at least ten times. The rearrangement links TRBV6-5 to TRBJ2-2; no firm D call. Trimming removed 2 bases from V and 1 base from J, with 8 bases in between. Germline V lookup: CDR1 MNHEY, CDR2 SVGAGI. This CDR3 is built from 15 residues. The CDR3 sequence is CASSYRAQNTGELFF. In DNA, the CDR3 is TGTGCCAGCAGTTACCGAGCTCAGAACACCGGGGAGCTGTTTTTT.

This clonotype was counted many times. The chain joins TRBV4-3 to TRBJ2-3; D is uncertain. V was clipped by 1 base and J by 2 bases, with 16 bases between them. Looked up from germline, CDR1 is LGHNA and CDR2 is YSLEER. The CDR3 covers 17 residues. The CDR3 is CASSQVSQSSPTDTQYF. In DNA, the CDR3 is TGCGCCAGCAGCCAAGTGTCTCAGAGTAGTCCCACAGATACGCAGTATTTT.

This clonotype has at least ten counts. The genes are TRBV14 and TRBJ2-7; TRBD1 agrees at 9 bases. CDR3 size: 14 residues. V lost 1 base, J lost 5 bases, and 3 bases stayed unmatched. Germline lookup yields CDR1 SGHDN and CDR2 FVKESK. The CDR3 sequence is CASSQGQGVNEQYV. Here the CDR3 DNA reads TGTGCCAGCAGCCAAGGACAGGGGGTCAACGAGCAGTACGTC.

At least ten counts were recorded for this clonotype. The V gene is TRBV6-5, the J gene TRBJ1-5; D gene uncertain. Germline CDR1 reads MNHEY; CDR2 reads SVGAGI. V dropped 5 bases and J dropped 5 bases, with 10 bases sitting between them. The CDR3 covers 13 residues. CDR3 in amino acids: CASSVGLDQPQHF. The CDR3 DNA reads TGTGCCAGCAGTGTAGGATTGGATCAGCCCCAGCATTTT.

Turning to this clonotype: Likely a read error: the CDR3 ends without its conserved phenylalanine or tryptophan. The chain is built from TRBV5-6 and TRBJ1-1; unclear D gene. The V end was cut by 2 bases, the J end by 0 bases, with 8 bases between. CDR3 length equals 14 residues. CDR1 and CDR2 (germline): SGHDT, YYEEEE. The CDR3 spells CASSFSGLNTEAFN. The DNA of the CDR3 is TGTGCCAGCAGCTTTTCAGGTTTGAACACTGAAGCTTTCAAT.